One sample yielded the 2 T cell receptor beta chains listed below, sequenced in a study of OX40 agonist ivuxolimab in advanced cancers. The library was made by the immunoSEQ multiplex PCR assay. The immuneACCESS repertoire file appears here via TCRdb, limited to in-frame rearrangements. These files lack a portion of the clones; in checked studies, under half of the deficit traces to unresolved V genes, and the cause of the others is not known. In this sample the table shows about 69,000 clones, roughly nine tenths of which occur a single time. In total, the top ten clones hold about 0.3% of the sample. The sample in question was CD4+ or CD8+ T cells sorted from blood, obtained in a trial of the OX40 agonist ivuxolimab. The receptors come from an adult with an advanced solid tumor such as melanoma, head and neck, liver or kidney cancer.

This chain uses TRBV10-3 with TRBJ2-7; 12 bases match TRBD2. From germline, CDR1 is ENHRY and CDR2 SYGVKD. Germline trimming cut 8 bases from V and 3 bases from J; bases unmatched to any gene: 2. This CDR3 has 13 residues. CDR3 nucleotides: TGTGCCATCGGGACTAGCGGGTACTACGAGCAGTACTTC. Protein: CAIGTSGYYEQYF.

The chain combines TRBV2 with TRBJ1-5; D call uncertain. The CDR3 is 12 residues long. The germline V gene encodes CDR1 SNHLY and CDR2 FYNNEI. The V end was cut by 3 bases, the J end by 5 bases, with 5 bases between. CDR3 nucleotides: TGTGCCAGCAGTGATCATTATCAGCCCCAGCATTTT. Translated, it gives CASSDHYQPQHF. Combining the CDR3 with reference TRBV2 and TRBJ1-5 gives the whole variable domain EPEVTQTPSHQVTQMGQEVILRCVPISNHLYFYWYRQILGQKVEFLVSFYNNEISEKSEIFDDQFSVERPDGSNFTLKIRSTKLEDSAMYFCASSDHYQPQHFGDGTRLSIL.